Below are 28 T cell receptor beta chains sequenced from a single sample in a study of T cell responses to AZD1222 COVID-19 vaccine. Here immunoSEQ multiplex PCR was the method, and the copy in TCRdb shows in-frame clones only, minus some. The data hold about 150,000 clones, with less than 95% observed a single time. This sample comprised peripheral blood, obtained 28 days after the second AZD1222 dose. The source of these receptors is an adult who received the AZD1222 COVID-19 vaccine.

In nucleotides, the CDR3 is TGTGCCAGCAGCCAAGGGGACCGCGGGGAGACCCAGTACTTC. It translates to CASSQGDRGETQYF. The genes are TRBV4-2 and TRBJ2-5; D could derive from TRBD1 or TRBD2 (5 bases each). V dropped 1 base and J dropped 5 bases, with 11 bases sitting between them. Germline V gene data show CDR1 as LGHNA and CDR2 as YNFKEQ. The CDR3 runs 14 residues.

V gene TRBV5-4 combines with J gene TRBJ1-2; D not resolved. Trimming stripped 4 bases from V and 4 bases from J, with 14 bases between. Germline V gene sequence: CDR1 SGHNT, CDR2 YYREEE (reference sequence). The CDR3 consists of 14 residues. In nucleotides, the CDR3 is TGTGCCAGCAGCCTAAAAGGAGGAATCTATGGCTACACCTTC. Protein product: CASSLKGGIYGYTF.

The chain carries TRBV15 and TRBJ2-1; 12 nucleotides line up with TRBD2. The CDR3 extends over 15 amino acids. Trimming removed 1 base from V and 5 bases from J; junction bases left unmatched: 0. Germline V gives CDR1 LNHNV, CDR2 YYDKDF (reference sequence). CDR3 region: CATSRGTSGNNEQFF. For the CDR3, the DNA is TGTGCCACCAGCAGAGGGACTAGCGGGAACAATGAGCAGTTCTTC.

The V gene is TRBV5-4, the J gene TRBJ2-5; D might be TRBD2 (5 bases). Deletions cut 0 bases from V and 3 bases from J, with 9 bases between. Germline V CDR1 and CDR2: SGHNT, YYREEE (reference sequence). The CDR3 is 14 amino acids. CDR3 region: CASSLEVGEETQYF. DNA for the CDR3: TGTGCCAGCAGCTTGGAGGTCGGGGAAGAGACCCAGTACTTC.

CDR3 residues: CASSLAPGTGVEKLFF. The CDR3 region has the DNA TGTGCCAGCAGCTTAGCGCCTGGGACAGGGGTTGAAAAACTGTTTTTT. The rearrangement joins TRBV7-6 to TRBJ1-4; 10 bases agree with TRBD1. The CDR3 spans 16 residues. Germline lookup yields CDR1 SGHVS and CDR2 FNYEAQ. V gave up 0 bases and J gave up 7 bases; unmatched junction bases: 5.

The gene calls are TRBV7-2 and TRBJ2-1; 8 bases fit TRBD2. The ends lost 1 base at V and 8 bases at J; junction bases unmatched: 7. Germline V gene data show CDR1 as SGHTA and CDR2 as FQGNSA. This CDR3 is 15 amino acids long. CDR3 nucleotide sequence: TGTGCCAGCAGCTTAGACGGGAGGGCCTATGATGAGCAGTTCTTC. Encoded protein: CASSLDGRAYDEQFF.

The rearrangement links TRBV2 to TRBJ2-7; 8 nucleotides align to TRBD1. The CDR3 is 15 amino acids. J lost 2 bases, V lost 7 bases, and 10 bases had no gene match. Germline V lookup: CDR1 SNHLY, CDR2 FYNNEI. The CDR3 protein is CASTLEQGETYEQYF. The CDR3 coding sequence is TGTGCCAGCACTTTGGAACAGGGGGAAACCTACGAGCAGTACTTC.

The chain joins TRBV19 to TRBJ1-2, with 8 bases fitting TRBD1. The V segment lost 3 bases and the J segment 4 bases; nucleotides outside the gene matches: 4. The CDR3 runs to 14 residues. Germline values: CDR1 LNHDA, CDR2 SQIVND (reference sequence). CDR3 sequence (DNA): TGTGCCAGTAGTATGGCAGGGGGCAGCTATGGCTACACCTTC. Translated, it gives CASSMAGGSYGYTF.

The chain carries TRBV12-5 and TRBJ1-5, with D possibly being TRBD1 (6 bases). CDR1 and CDR2 (germline): LGHNT, FRNRAP. Trimming shortened V by 8 bases and J by 4 bases, and 9 bases separated the two germline ends. There are 12 residues in the CDR3. The CDR3 sequence: CASRTDNQPQHF. The CDR3 bases are TGTGCTAGTCGGACAGATAATCAGCCCCAGCATTTT.

This chain connects TRBV9 to TRBJ2-1; D is undetermined. The V gene lost 2 bases and the J gene lost 0 bases, with 6 bases spanning the gap. The CDR3 has 14 amino acids. Looked up from germline, CDR1 is SGDLS and CDR2 is YYNGEE. The CDR3 region has the DNA TGTGCCAGCAGCGTTCAAGGCTCCTACAATGAGCAGTTCTTC. As protein: CASSVQGSYNEQFF.

The chain carries TRBV3-1 (or the pseudogene TRBV3-2) and TRBJ2-3; 12 nucleotides align to TRBD2. The J segment lost 5 bases and the V segment lost 1 base, leaving 4 bases of the junction unmatched. The CDR3 is 16 residues long. From germline, CDR1 is LGHDT and CDR2 YNNKEL (reference sequence). CDR3 nucleotide sequence: TGTGCCAGCAGCCAAGGACTAGCGGGGGTAGAAGATACGCAGTATTTT. It specifies CASSQGLAGVEDTQYF.

The chain links TRBV11-2 to TRBJ2-1; D remains unclear. Trimming cost V 5 bases and J 7 bases, with 12 bases left between them. Germline CDR1 SGHAT, CDR2 FQNNGV. The CDR3 spans 13 residues. The CDR3 region is CASSPTNNNEQFF. CDR3 sequence (DNA): TGTGCCAGCAGCCCCACCAATAATAATGAGCAGTTCTTC. Based on the CDR3 plus reference TRBV11-2 and TRBJ2-1, the full variable domain is EAGVAQSPRYKIIEKRQSVAFWCNPISGHATLYWYQQILGQGPKLLIQFQNNGVVDDSQLPKDRFSAERLKGVDSTLKIQPAKLEDSAVYLCASSPTNNNEQFFGPGTRLTVL.

The V call is TRBV6-2 or TRBV6-3, the J call TRBJ1-2; D remains unclear. The CDR3 totals 14 residues. The V gene lost 5 bases and the J gene lost 4 bases, with 14 bases spanning the gap. The germline V gene encodes CDR1 MNHEY and CDR2 SVGEGT. CDR3: CASSPQYRPYGYTF. The CDR3 coding sequence is TGTGCCAGCAGTCCACAATACAGACCCTATGGCTACACCTTC.

The CDR3 region is CASSWEGHTIYGYTF. DNA for the CDR3: TGCGCCAGCAGCTGGGAAGGACATACCATCTATGGCTACACCTTC. This chain joins TRBV5-1 and TRBJ1-2; D may be TRBD1 (5 bases). Germline V lookup: CDR1 SGHRS, CDR2 YFSETQ. V lost 3 bases to trimming and J lost 4 bases, with 16 bases between them. This CDR3 has 15 amino acids.

This clone was observed a single time. The chain has TRBV12-3 or TRBV12-4 and TRBJ2-7, with D unresolved. The CDR3 is made up of 12 amino acids. Between the trimmed V and J ends, which lost 5 bases and 1 base, there was a span of 6 bases. CDR3 residues: CASSVSSYEQYF. The CDR3 DNA reads as TGTGCCAGCAGTGTGTCTTCCTACGAGCAGTACTTC.

This chain links TRBV28 with TRBJ1-1; D is perhaps TRBD1 (5 bases). Looked up from germline, CDR1 is MDHEN and CDR2 is SYDVKM. Trimming removed 6 bases at V and 0 bases at J, with 11 bases between. CDR3 length: 14 amino acids. In nucleotides, the CDR3 is TGTGCCAGCAGCTGGGGGAATATGAACACTGAAGCTTTCTTT. It translates to CASSWGNMNTEAFF. Full variable domain (outside the CDR3, taken from reference TRBV28 and TRBJ1-1): DVKVTQSSRYLVKRTGEKVFLECVQDMDHENMFWYRQDPGLGLRLIYFSYDVKMKEKGDIPEGYSVSREKKERFSLILESASTNQTSMYLCASSWGNMNTEAFFGQGTRLTVV.

V is TRBV28 and J is TRBJ1-3; 10 bases line up with TRBD1. Germline V gene lookup returns CDR1 MDHEN and CDR2 SYDVKM. V trimming: 6 bases; J trimming: 0 bases; junction bases outside the gene matches: 2. The CDR3 is 15 residues long. The CDR3: CASSWDRGSGNTIYF. Written as DNA, the CDR3 is TGTGCCAGCAGCTGGGACAGGGGCTCTGGAAACACCATATATTTT.

A few counts support this clone. The rearrangement uses TRBV6-4 and TRBJ2-1, with TRBD2 matching over 10 bases. J was trimmed by 4 bases and V by 3 bases; bases with no gene match: 9. The CDR3 runs 17 residues. Germline V gives CDR1 MRHNA, CDR2 SNTAGT. The DNA of the CDR3 is TGTGCCAGCAGTGAATCAGCGGGGGGGAACCTATACAATGAGCAGTTCTTC. It translates to CASSESAGGNLYNEQFF.

CDR3 region: CASSLRGRAISGNTIYF. The CDR3 nucleotides read TGTGCCAGCAGTTTAAGGGGGCGGGCCATCTCTGGAAACACCATATATTTT. This chain links TRBV28 with TRBJ1-3; 7 nucleotides match TRBD1. The CDR3 is 17 amino acids. With 2 bases clipped from V and 0 bases from J, the junction kept 7 bases outside the gene matches. CDR1 is MDHEN and CDR2 is SYDVKM in the germline V gene.

The chain has TRBV6-5 and TRBJ2-2; D is perhaps TRBD2 (6 bases). The V gene's germline CDR1 is MNHEY and CDR2 SVGAGI. V lost 7 bases to trimming and J lost 4 bases, with 16 bases between them. The CDR3 loop spans 15 amino acids. The CDR3 region is CASIGGSGITGELFF. DNA of the CDR3: TGTGCCAGCATCGGTGGTAGCGGAATCACCGGGGAGCTGTTTTTT.

The chain couples TRBV2 to TRBJ2-1, with D maybe TRBD1 (6 bases). This CDR3 contains 15 residues. Deletions cut 2 bases from V and 5 bases from J, with 13 bases between. Germline V gene lookup returns CDR1 SNHLY and CDR2 FYNNEI. The CDR3 reads CASSERKTGNNEQFF. CDR3 sequence (DNA): TGTGCCAGCAGTGAACGAAAAACAGGGAACAATGAGCAGTTCTTC.

The chain links TRBV4-1 to TRBJ1-2; 9 nucleotides align to TRBD1. Germline CDR1 and CDR2: MGHRA and YSYEKL. The CDR3 runs 16 residues. Germline trimming cut 4 bases from V and 8 bases from J; bases unmatched to any gene: 14. As DNA, the CDR3 is TGCGCCAGCAGCCGAGCCCTACCGGGACAGGGAAGGGGCTACACCTTC. Translation: CASSRALPGQGRGYTF.

CDR3 protein: CASMTAPGNSPLHF. The CDR3 nucleotides read TGTGCCAGTATGACGGCCCCGGGAAATTCACCCCTCCACTTT. The rearrangement joins TRBV19 to TRBJ1-6; D call uncertain. Trimming pared 7 bases from V and 7 bases from J, leaving 14 bases between. Germline loops: CDR1 LNHDA, CDR2 SQIVND (reference sequence). The CDR3 runs to 14 residues.

This chain uses TRBV21-1 with TRBJ1-5. TRBV21-1 is tagged as a pseudogene. This CDR3 is 14 amino acids long. The CDR3 DNA sequence: TGTGCCAGGCGGGAAAGGACTCTTACGTGGCCCCAGCATTTT. It translates to CARRERTLTWPQHF.

This clone was observed a single time. This chain uses TRBV9 with TRBJ1-1; no definite D call. In germline, CDR1 is SGDLS, CDR2 YYNGEE. Trimming removed 0 bases at V and 0 bases at J, with 9 bases between. CDR3 size: 15 residues. The CDR3: CASSVDWIMNTEAFF. CDR3 in DNA: TGTGCCAGCAGCGTAGACTGGATCATGAACACTGAAGCTTTCTTT.

As concerns this clone: Germline and junction disagree at one end, which may indicate a read error. This chain links TRBV6-5 with TRBJ1-4; tentatively, D is TRBD1 (5 bases). Germline V gene data show CDR1 as MNHEY and CDR2 as SVGAGI. The CDR3 is made up of 14 amino acids. This chain's CDR3 is CASSYSGPNEKLFF. The CDR3 DNA sequence: TGTGCCAGCAGTTACTCGGGGCCGAATGAAAAACTGTTTTTC.

V gene TRBV7-9 combines with J gene TRBJ1-1, with 7 nucleotides matching TRBD1. CDR1 SEHNR and CDR2 FQNEAQ come from the germline V gene (reference sequence). The CDR3 sequence is 15 residues long. V lost 4 bases and J lost 0; bases outside the gene matches: 5. CDR3 residues: CASSSFRGLNTEAFF. In DNA form, the CDR3 reads TGTGCCAGCAGCTCTTTTAGGGGGCTGAACACTGAAGCTTTCTTT.

The chain carries TRBV21-1 and TRBJ2-1; TRBD1 reflects the table's D call only, with no check against the DNA. TRBV21-1 is a recognized pseudogene. The CDR3 has 14 residues. CDR3: CASSKDRGRSEQFF. Here the CDR3 DNA reads TGTGCCAGCAGCAAAGACAGGGGGCGAAGTGAGCAGTTCTTC.